The T cell receptor beta chain described here comes from a study of Graves' ophthalmopathy and Graves' hyperthyroidism (dated by TCRdb to between 2018 and 2020). As for the study more broadly: Peripheral blood samples were taken at the time of initial diagnosis, before any treatment was given. An independent validation cohort was composed of fewer than 20 hyperthyroidism patients and about 16 patients who later progressed from hyperthyroidism to ophthalmopathy. TCR beta repertoire signatures were used to distinguish Graves' ophthalmopathy from Graves' hyperthyroidism and to predict progression to ophthalmopathy. The roughly 90 discovery patients were divided at random into training and test sets in a 7:3 ratio. In total, approximately 130 blood samples were TCR-sequenced: around 42 ophthalmopathy, about 75 hyperthyroidism and roughly 17 hyperthyroidism-to-ophthalmopathy patients. T-cell repertoires of thyroid tissue and blood were compared in a handful of hyperthyroidism patients. To explore V-J signatures that distinguish ophthalmopathy from hyperthyroidism, a discovery set of about a hundred patients was enrolled, made up of 43 with ophthalmopathy and roughly 55 with stable hyperthyroidism. Following sample collection, hyperthyroidism patients were given methimazole at a starting dose of 30 mg daily, and ophthalmopathy patients were given high-dose intravenous methylprednisolone. The paper as a whole reports these results and caveats: Most expanded thyroid clonotypes with a frequency above 0.001 also appeared in blood, which suggests that blood repertoires may reflect the immune response in the thyroid. No statistical method was used to predetermine the sample size, and group allocation was not hidden from the investigators. In validation, the model predicted ophthalmopathy progression with 55% to 71% sensitivity and about 73% specificity; 12 predicted patients were CT-confirmed with GO in a median of 6.5 months. In cross-validation, the 13-signature model distinguished ophthalmopathy from stable hyperthyroidism with 85% to 90% sensitivity and around 82% specificity, and in the test set the corresponding values were approximately 79% and 70%.

This clonotype was counted at least ten times. Its binding antigen is unknown. Per-nucleotide qualities are absent, and no much larger clonotype sits a single base away. Hyperthyroidism was defined as stable when no progression to ophthalmopathy occurred within 18 months of follow-up. The hyperthyroidism patients were 18 to 65 years old and newly diagnosed, with a disease duration of less than 2 months. Patients with other autoimmune diseases, uncontrolled infections, pregnancy or lactation were excluded. Clinical symptoms, serum thyroxine, TRAb, thyroid ultrasound and orbital computed tomography were used for diagnosis. Ficoll-Paque density gradient centrifugation was used to isolate PBMCs from about 10 ml of fresh peripheral blood. Total RNA was extracted using Trizol reagent, and RNA quality was checked on an Agilent 2100 Bioanalyzer. For repertoire sequencing, the TCR beta CDR3 regions were amplified from RNA transcripts. The first round of RT-PCR was done with HTBI primers and the Qiagen OneStep RT-PCR kit, and was followed by a second round of multiplex PCR, then size selection and purification. Libraries were sequenced on an Illumina HiSeq2000 using paired-end 100 bp reads. From the authors' description of their analysis: SOAPnuke was used to process the reads, throwing out any read that had adapters, had uncalled bases, had a mean Phred below 15, or lacked an exact constant-primer or identifier match. COPE v1.2.5 was used to merge the high-quality paired reads. Clonotypes were defined as unique nucleotide sequences and were aligned to IMGT TRB V, D and J references using MiTCR v1.1. Only V-J combinations with frequency above 0.0001 were analysed, covering about 99% of repertoires. A TCR clonal expansion and chaos score per V-J combination was defined as the ratio of F50 clonal expansion to chaos observed in the TCRdist matrix. Features were reduced by Welch's t-statistics and random forest to around 14 V-J combinations, which fed a naive Bayes classifier. Thyroid-blood repertoire similarity was quantified with the Morisita-Horn index. TCRdb took the public reads, trimmed them with fastp at Q25, ran MiXCR for clone calling and kept in-frame beta chains. CDR3 protein duplicates are merged, each entry listing the most common genes and DNA. The V and J calls, along with clone size, are taken from TCRdb and not from the paper's own processing. The sample table holds about 390,000 distinct CDR3 sequences, of which approximately 15% were seen once. Approximately 7% of the sample rests with the top ten.

The CDR1 and CDR2 encoded by the germline V gene are MNHNS and SASEGT. The CDR3 runs 13 amino acids, cysteine and phenylalanine included. CDR3 DNA is the only sequence kept; it has 39 bases, read in frame from the first base. Trimmed from V: 10 bases; trimmed from J: 6 bases; junction bases lacking a gene match: 9. What was sequenced was peripheral blood. This receptor chain uses TRBV6-1 and TRBJ1-1, and 9 bases in between align with TRBD1. The TCR originated in a woman aged 18-29 years with stable Graves' hyperthyroidism. Donor details come from another sample of the same person, matched by shared clones. The bases are TGTGCCATTGCGAGACAGGGGGAGGCTGAAGCTTTCTTT. Translated, this is CAIARQGEAEAFF.